This T cell receptor (beta chain) was retrieved from a study of lymphopenia after photon versus proton radiotherapy. V was cut by 1 base and J by 7 bases, with 11 bases left in between. CDR3 length equals 13 residues. Germline V gene sequence: CDR1 SGHAT, CDR2 FQNNGV. Study outcomes and limitations: Only patients who died were analyzed for survival; proton advantage is unproven. Oligoclonal CD8+ Temra expansion after nadir drove photon patients' diversity drop.

Profiled with immunoSEQ multiplex PCR; TCRdb holds only in-frame clones, not every one. The table lists over 25,000 clones, under 90% of them singletons, with approximately 7.3% in the top ten. By share, this clone ranks as medium-sized. Its antigen is not identified. This specimen was peripheral blood, taken from a patient treated with photon-based radiotherapy. The chain links TRBV11-2 to TRBJ2-7; D may be TRBD1 (6 bases). This clonotype was obtained from a woman between 50 and 59 years old with pancreatic cancer. CDR3 amino acids: CASSLGQATEQYF. CDR3 in DNA: TGTGCCAGCAGCTTAGGACAGGCCACGGAGCAGTACTTC.